The rows below give T cell receptor beta chains drawn from one sample of a study of blood T cell repertoires in COVID-19. Produced via immunoSEQ multiplex PCR; TCRdb's table is partial and in-frame only. The profile shows 200,000 to 250,000 clones, approximately 80% of them singletons. Sequenced material: PBMCs or T cells enriched from blood (not recorded which). All receptors come from a woman in her 40s with acute COVID-19. Each CDR3 is given with its conserved first and last residue. D genes are given only for firm matches. Clone size is shown for a subset of rows, as once, few, many or a class of expanded clone.

v_gene: TRBV27
abundance: .
j_gene: TRBJ1-1
d_gene: .
CDR3aa: CATVIQGSREAFF
CDR3nt: TGTGCCACCGTAATACAGGGTTCTCGTGAAGCTTTCTTT

v_gene: TRBV15
abundance: few
j_gene: TRBJ2-7
d_gene: .
CDR3aa: CATSRDRGYEQYF
CDR3nt: TGTGCCACCAGCAGAGACAGGGGCTACGAGCAGTACTTC

v_gene: TRBV7-9
abundance: .
j_gene: TRBJ1-1
d_gene: .
CDR3aa: CASSRGARPEAFF
CDR3nt: TGTGCCAGCAGCCGGGGGGCGAGACCTGAAGCTTTCTTT

v_gene: TRBV28
abundance: .
j_gene: TRBJ2-7
d_gene: TRBD2
CDR3aa: CASSLTSGTREQYF
CDR3nt: TGTGCCAGCAGTTTAACTAGCGGGACGCGCGAGCAGTACTTC

v_gene: TRBV6-4
abundance: .
j_gene: TRBJ2-1
d_gene: TRBD1
CDR3aa: CASSPGTGGFGEQFF
CDR3nt: TGTGCCAGCAGTCCCGGGACAGGGGGCTTTGGTGAGCAGTTCTTC

v_gene: TRBV19
abundance: .
j_gene: TRBJ1-4
d_gene: TRBD1
CDR3aa: CASTTRGPFGTGLEKLFF
CDR3nt: TGTGCCAGTACCACAAGGGGTCCCTTCGGGACAGGGCTTGAAAAACTGTTTTTT

v_gene: TRBV13
abundance: .
j_gene: TRBJ1-1
d_gene: TRBD1
CDR3aa: CASSYGTEDTEAFF
CDR3nt: TGTGCCAGCAGCTACGGGACAGAGGACACTGAAGCTTTCTTT

v_gene: TRBV12-3/TRBV12-4
abundance: .
j_gene: TRBJ1-1
d_gene: .
CDR3aa: CASNLRQNTEAFF
CDR3nt: TGTGCCAGCAACTTACGACAGAACACTGAAGCTTTCTTT

v_gene: TRBV27
abundance: .
j_gene: TRBJ1-1
d_gene: .
CDR3aa: CASSFGVMNTEAFF
CDR3nt: TGTGCCAGCAGTTTCGGGGTGATGAACACTGAAGCTTTCTTT

v_gene: TRBV6-5
abundance: once
j_gene: TRBJ2-1
d_gene: TRBD1
CDR3aa: CASSLSQGDSKQFF
CDR3nt: TGTGCCAGCAGTCTTAGTCAGGGGGATTCAAAGCAGTTCTTC

v_gene: TRBV3-1/TRBV3-2
abundance: .
j_gene: TRBJ1-5
d_gene: .
CDR3aa: CASSQGQGTNQPQHF
CDR3nt: TGTGCCAGCAGCCAGGGACAAGGGACCAATCAGCCCCAGCATTTT

v_gene: TRBV11-2
abundance: .
j_gene: TRBJ1-2
d_gene: TRBD1
CDR3aa: CASSSSGGQSFHYGYTF
CDR3nt: TGTGCCAGCAGCTCCAGCGGGGGACAGTCTTTTCACTATGGCTACACCTTC